These T cell receptor beta chains were read from a single sample in a study of PD-L1 blockade in urothelial cancer. Repertoires were generated with immunoSEQ multiplex PCR, while TCRdb's copy carries only in-frame clones and drops some. Of 120,000 or so clones listed, more than 70% are singletons. The sample here was PBMCs, taken around atezolizumab (anti-PD-L1) treatment. The receptors derive from a man over 45 with urothelial cancer. Each CDR3 is given with its conserved first and last residue. Each record gives: V gene, clone size, D gene, CDR3 protein. The D gene is left open where the match is weak. Part of the rows lack a size; the others show once, few, many or a class for expanded clones.

v_gene: TRBV5-6
abundance: once
d_gene: .
CDR3aa: CASSLGPHGELFF

v_gene: TRBV29-1
abundance: .
d_gene: TRBD1
CDR3aa: CSVEGGGVHVYTF

v_gene: TRBV18
abundance: once
d_gene: TRBD1
CDR3aa: CASSAAELTGGGNEQFF

v_gene: TRBV7-9
abundance: .
d_gene: .
CDR3aa: CASSRPRAGYKNIQYF

v_gene: TRBV2
abundance: .
d_gene: TRBD2
CDR3aa: CASSEWGLRNDEQFF

v_gene: TRBV7-9
abundance: .
d_gene: TRBD2
CDR3aa: CASSGLAVNTGELFF

v_gene: TRBV7-2
abundance: .
d_gene: TRBD1
CDR3aa: CASSRQGGEQFF

v_gene: TRBV18
abundance: .
d_gene: .
CDR3aa: CASSPSGHNYGYTF

v_gene: TRBV2
abundance: .
d_gene: TRBD2
CDR3aa: CASSEEGLAGFNEQFF

v_gene: TRBV6-5
abundance: .
d_gene: TRBD2
CDR3aa: CASEGLAGGAKTQYF

v_gene: TRBV2
abundance: .
d_gene: .
CDR3aa: CAGRGASTDTQYF

v_gene: TRBV4-1
abundance: .
d_gene: TRBD1
CDR3aa: CASSQGTGDYEQYF

v_gene: TRBV5-6
abundance: .
d_gene: .
CDR3aa: CASSLGAGAYYEQYF

v_gene: TRBV7-8
abundance: many
d_gene: TRBD1
CDR3aa: CASSLGTALSPLHF

v_gene: TRBV7-2
abundance: .
d_gene: TRBD2
CDR3aa: CASSLDFGVASGTKETQYF

v_gene: TRBV11-2
abundance: once
d_gene: TRBD1
CDR3aa: CASSLRQGAIASGELFF

v_gene: TRBV5-4
abundance: .
d_gene: TRBD2
CDR3aa: CASSPGLARNSYEQYF

v_gene: TRBV18
abundance: few
d_gene: .
CDR3aa: CASSPPQVRETDTQYF

v_gene: TRBV7-3
abundance: .
d_gene: TRBD2
CDR3aa: CASSPGLAEKETQYF

v_gene: TRBV10-3
abundance: .
d_gene: TRBD1
CDR3aa: CAASARGESNYGYTF

v_gene: TRBV28
abundance: .
d_gene: TRBD1
CDR3aa: CASSLPGTGVLYGYTF

v_gene: TRBV28
abundance: .
d_gene: .
CDR3aa: CASQNTDTQYF

v_gene: TRBV29-1
abundance: .
d_gene: .
CDR3aa: CSVEGQGTNTEAFF

v_gene: TRBV18
abundance: many
d_gene: TRBD1
CDR3aa: CASSRGTGGGQPQHF

v_gene: TRBV28
abundance: .
d_gene: .
CDR3aa: CASSLGFSWVSGGDNYGYTF

v_gene: TRBV6-5
abundance: .
d_gene: TRBD1
CDR3aa: CASSYRTGGASVEQYF

v_gene: TRBV6-1
abundance: .
d_gene: TRBD1
CDR3aa: CASSEAGQGFGDGYTF

v_gene: TRBV14
abundance: .
d_gene: .
CDR3aa: CASSSRGEPSNTGELFF

v_gene: TRBV19
abundance: .
d_gene: TRBD2
CDR3aa: CASSSRGTSGPSYNEQFF

v_gene: TRBV4-1
abundance: once
d_gene: TRBD1
CDR3aa: CASSQERTTGWSEQYF

v_gene: TRBV7-2
abundance: .
d_gene: TRBD1
CDR3aa: CASSFDRGTGELFF

v_gene: TRBV2
abundance: .
d_gene: TRBD1
CDR3aa: CASSDRGRIYEQYF

v_gene: TRBV9
abundance: .
d_gene: TRBD2
CDR3aa: CASSASLRASGRHTQYF

v_gene: TRBV28
abundance: .
d_gene: .
CDR3aa: CASSLYRDSHYEQYF

v_gene: TRBV5-6
abundance: .
d_gene: .
CDR3aa: CASSLVWRREQYF

v_gene: TRBV28
abundance: .
d_gene: TRBD1
CDR3aa: CASRQGSNEQFF

v_gene: TRBV27
abundance: .
d_gene: .
CDR3aa: CASSLSQGLKRYEQYF

v_gene: TRBV6-5
abundance: .
d_gene: TRBD2
CDR3aa: CASTWGGLSTGELFF

v_gene: TRBV28
abundance: .
d_gene: TRBD1
CDR3aa: CASSSATGGSYEQYF

v_gene: TRBV5-6
abundance: few
d_gene: .
CDR3aa: CASSVRGNSPLHF

v_gene: TRBV4-2
abundance: few
d_gene: .
CDR3aa: CASSAGLDGLAKNIQYF

v_gene: TRBV5-1
abundance: .
d_gene: .
CDR3aa: CASSPPGGANEKLFF